This T cell receptor (beta chain) was recovered during a study of patients and donors after allogeneic stem cell transplantation. This clonotype has only a few counts. TCRdb re-called the RT-PCR reads with MiXCR, one entry per CDR3 protein. The data show 400,000 to 450,000 distinct CDR3 sequences, 16% seen once. This CDR3 has 13 residues. With V trimmed by 6 bases and J by 3 bases, 2 bases remained unmatched. CDR1 and CDR2 (germline): MNHEY, SMNVEV (reference sequence). The rearrangement joins TRBV27 to TRBJ2-4, with 7 bases aligning to TRBD2. The clonotype was recovered from a human donor who was either an allogeneic HSCT recipient or a stem cell or donor lymphocyte infusion donor (not recorded which). It is not recorded whose cells these are; they may come from a transplant donor. The sequencing sample was made of blood, either unsorted or a sorted T cell fraction (not recorded which). Written as DNA, the CDR3 is TGTGCCAGCAGCCGGGGGGACAAAAACATTCAGTACTTC. Protein: CASSRGDKNIQYF.